This T cell receptor (beta chain) stems from a study of blood T cell repertoires in COVID-19 (TCRdb year 2020). For the wider study: Samples covering the acute and convalescent phases of COVID-19 were provided by collaborators in the United States, Italy and Spain. The repertoires were released in a freely available public database meant as a resource for research on the immune response to SARS-CoV-2. The dataset comprised deeply sampled blood TCRbeta repertoires from subjects exposed to, actively infected with, or recovered from COVID-19. The material from the prospective study consisted of cDNA or gDNA derived from T cells, B-cell-depleted T cells, or PBMCs. Samples were obtained from the ongoing ImmuneRACE study (first 160 participants) and from about 1,300 subjects provided by 6 global collaborators. Where HLA class I and class II types were available, the types were taken from metadata supplied by the sample provider, not from assay-based typing. A de-identified subject ID, COVID-19 status, age in years and sex were almost always included in the sample metadata. The investigation overall reported the following: The quantity of clinical and demographic metadata differed by source and by participant and was supplied without curation.

Collaborating institutions collected whole blood in K2EDTA tubes following their own protocols. For TCRbeta analysis, collaborators shipped samples in one of three forms: frozen whole blood, isolated PBMCs, or DNA extracted from either of those sample types. Clipping removes 4 bases from V and 6 bases from J, with 7 as the unmatched junction base count. For CDR1 and CDR2, the germline V gene lists SGHTA and FQGNSA. Reading from cysteine to phenylalanine, the CDR3 counts 15 amino acids. Of all the DNA, just the CDR3 is kept, 45 bases in frame from base 1. Comment on this clone: Its antigen is unknown. No base quality information exists; no much larger clone differs at one position.

The immunoSEQ Assay, a bias-controlled multiplex PCR, was used to amplify TCRbeta CDR3 regions from genomic DNA. As for the original processing: The number of nucleated cells in each sample was estimated from the amplification of reference gene primers within the assay. To quantify the absolute abundance of each unique TCRbeta CDR3 rearrangement, sequence reads were collapsed and filtered. For each sample, productive Simpson clonality was calculated by taking the square root of Simpson's diversity index across productive rearrangements. The immuneACCESS repertoire file appears here via TCRdb, limited to in-frame rearrangements. These files lack a portion of the clones; in checked studies, under half of the deficit traces to unresolved V genes, and the cause of the others is not known. That table is the source of V, J and clone size, and D and trimming were worked out from the DNA. This sample holds some 260,000 clones; 70% to 85% were observed only once. Of the sample, approximately 4.9% is held by the ten largest clones.

The chain joins TRBV7-2 to TRBJ2-2; a stretch of 8 junction bases matches TRBD2. The sequence was obtained from a woman of 80 years or more with active or convalescent COVID-19. The sample comprised peripheral blood. The CDR3 here reads CASSSTGGSPGELFF. The bases are TGTGCCAGCAGCTCCACGGGGGGGTCGCCCGGGGAGCTGTTTTTT.